This entry is about one TCR beta chain. The antigen is not known. The data are from a study of T cell repertoires in cytomegalovirus infection. Study-wide context: Carrying CMV and the relevant HLA type showed in public TCR beta signatures.

The V end was cut by 4 bases, the J end by 5 bases, with 17 bases between. The length of the CDR3 is 15 residues. TCRdb re-derived calls from the reads in MiXCR, one entry per CDR3 protein. The data contain about 150,000 distinct CDR3 sequences, 20% to 30% of them singletons. Findings of the study overall: Public TCR beta family frequency separated CMV-and-HLA carriers, including in an independent cohort. What dominated the ex vivo response were HLA-C-restricted CMV-specific TCR beta clonotypes.

The sample comprised PBMCs. The chain uses TRBV12-3 or TRBV12-4 and TRBJ2-5, with D possibly being TRBD1 (6 bases). This receptor was identified in a human donor in good health (CMV status not recorded). Some clones in this sample may be carry-over from other donors' samples. In DNA form, the CDR3 reads TGTGCCAGCAGTTCTCGCTCAGGGGCGCGGGAGACCCAGTACTTC. Protein sequence: CASSSRSGARETQYF.